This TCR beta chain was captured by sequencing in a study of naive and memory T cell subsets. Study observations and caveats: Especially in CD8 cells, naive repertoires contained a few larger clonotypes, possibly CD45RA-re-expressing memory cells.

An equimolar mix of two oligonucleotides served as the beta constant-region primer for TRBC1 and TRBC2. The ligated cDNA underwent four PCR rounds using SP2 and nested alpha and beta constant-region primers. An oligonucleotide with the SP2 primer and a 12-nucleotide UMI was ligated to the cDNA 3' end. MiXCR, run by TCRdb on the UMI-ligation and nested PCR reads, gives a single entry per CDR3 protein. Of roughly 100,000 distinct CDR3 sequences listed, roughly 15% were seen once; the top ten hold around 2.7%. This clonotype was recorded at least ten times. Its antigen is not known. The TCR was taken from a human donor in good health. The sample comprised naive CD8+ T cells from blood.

CDR3 sequence reads: CASSLGSQPQHF. The CDR3 bases are TGTGCCAGCAGTCTCGGAAGTCAGCCCCAGCATTTT. The gene calls are TRBV25-1 and TRBJ1-5; D unclear. This CDR3 has 12 amino acids. Germline CDR1 reads MGHDK; CDR2 reads SYGVNS. The ends were cut back, 5 bases at V and 6 bases at J, with 8 bases in the middle. Using reference TRBV25-1 and TRBJ1-5 for the parts outside the CDR3, the full variable domain is EADIYQTPRYLVIGTGKKITLECSQTMGHDKMYWYQQDPGMELHLIHYSYGVNSTEKGDLSSESTVSRIRTEHFPLTLESARPSHTSQYLCASSLGSQPQHFGDGTRLSIL.